The 19 T cell receptor beta chains given below trace back to one sample, sequenced in a study of human T cells and chemical hapten exposure (dated by TCRdb to the early 2020s). The library was produced with RACE. Instrument used: NextSeq 500. The raw public reads went through TCRdb reprocessing: fastp at Q25, MiXCR clone calling, in-frame beta chains kept. Records with the same CDR3 protein are collapsed into one entry carrying the most frequent genes and DNA. The sample table lists hundreds of thousands of distinct CDR3 sequences, roughly 6.3% of them with a count of one. The top ten clones comprise more than 5.5% of the sample. The label giving this sample's time point can be read as: patch test 2, 6 weeks after DPC sensitization. Sample treatment or condition, as interpreted from the label and publication: therapeutic diphenylcyclopropenone sensitization with weekly scalp DPC. The material sequenced was whole blood, taken in connection with sensitization to the hapten diphenylcyclopropenone (DPC). The receptors were gathered from a woman aged 18 to 35 with alopecia areata. Some clones in this sample may be carry-over from other donors' samples.

This clonotype has only a few counts. The genes are TRBV5-1 and TRBJ1-2; D is ambiguous. The CDR3 sequence is 13 residues long. The V gene lost 1 base and the J gene lost 3 bases, with 7 bases spanning the gap. Per the germline V gene, CDR1 is SGHRS and CDR2 is YFSETQ. The CDR3 nucleotides read TGCGCCAGCAGCTTGCAACGTCACTATGGCTACACCTTC. Translating gives CASSLQRHYGYTF. Looking up the rest from reference TRBV5-1 and TRBJ1-2 gives the full variable domain: KAGVTQTPRYLIKTRGQQVTLSCSPISGHRSVSWYQQTPGQGLQFLFEYFSETQRNKGNFPGRFSGRQFSNSRSEMNVSTLELGDSALYLCASSLQRHYGYTFGSGTRLTVV.

This clonotype has at least ten counts. This chain joins TRBV3-1 and TRBJ1-1; weak D call: TRBD1 (5 bases). The V and J ends lost 1 base and 10 bases respectively, with 10 bases between them. The CDR3 is 12 residues long. Germline loops: CDR1 LGHDT, CDR2 YNNKEL (reference sequence). CDR3 sequence: CASSQGPTGAFF. CDR3 in DNA: TGTGCCAGCAGCCAAGGGCCCACAGGAGCTTTCTTT.

The J gene is TRBJ1-1, the V gene TRBV5-6; 9 bases line up with TRBD1. Germline-derived CDR1 and CDR2 are SGHDT and YYEEEE. This CDR3 contains 16 residues. Losses at the gene ends were 4 bases for V and 0 bases for J; bases not matched to a gene: 7. Here the CDR3 reads CASSPGTGIMNTEAFF. CDR3 nucleotides: TGTGCCAGCAGCCCTGGGACAGGGATAATGAACACTGAAGCTTTCTTT.

The chain employs TRBV6-1 and TRBJ2-7; TRBD2 aligns across 8 bases. The CDR3 runs 17 residues. Germline lookup yields CDR1 MNHNS and CDR2 SASEGT. The V segment lost 6 bases and the J segment 1 base; nucleotides outside the gene matches: 14. The CDR3, as DNA: TGTGCCAGCAGGTACTGGCGGGGGGCCTTGAATTCCTACGAGCAGTACTTC. It specifies CASRYWRGALNSYEQYF.

This clonotype was seen at least ten times. The V gene is TRBV5-1, the J gene TRBJ2-5, with TRBD2 matching 13 bases. Unmatched junction bases numbered 4, after V lost 4 bases and J lost 1 base. The CDR3 sequence is 16 residues long. CDR1 is SGHRS, CDR2 YFSETQ, per germline. This CDR3 is CASSPGTSGTQETQYF. Written as DNA, the CDR3 is TGCGCCAGCAGCCCAGGGACTAGCGGGACCCAAGAGACCCAGTACTTC. The full variable domain, completed using reference TRBV5-1 and TRBJ2-5, is KAGVTQTPRYLIKTRGQQVTLSCSPISGHRSVSWYQQTPGQGLQFLFEYFSETQRNKGNFPGRFSGRQFSNSRSEMNVSTLELGDSALYLCASSPGTSGTQETQYFGPGTRLLVL.

This clonotype was observed at least ten times. The chain links TRBV15 to TRBJ1-6; TRBD1 matches at 8 bases. V gave up 1 base and J gave up 9 bases; unmatched junction bases: 5. The CDR3 totals 15 residues. CDR1 and CDR2 from the germline V gene are LNHNV and YYDKDF (reference sequence). CDR3 amino acids: CATSRVQGAGSPLHF. The CDR3, as DNA: TGTGCCACCAGCAGAGTTCAGGGGGCGGGTTCACCCCTCCACTTT.

This clonotype was seen at least ten times. The chain is built from TRBV12-2 and TRBJ1-6; the D call in the table, TRBD1, was not verified against the DNA. TRBV12-2 is a listed pseudogene. The CDR3 spans 17 residues. CDR3: CASRRRDSLTYNSPLHF. The CDR3 DNA reads TGTGCAAGTCGCCGCCGGGACAGCCTTACCTATAATTCACCCCTCCACTTT.

The CDR3 region is CSVEVPPSMGVAAQYF. For the CDR3, the DNA is TGCAGCGTTGAAGTCCCCCCCTCCATGGGGGTCGCGGCTCAGTACTTC. V usage is TRBV29-1 and J usage is TRBJ2-7, with D perhaps given as TRBD1 or TRBD2 (5 bases each). The V gene lost 1 base and the J gene lost 10 bases, with 26 bases spanning the gap. The germline CDR1 and CDR2 sequences are SQVTM and ANQGSEA. The CDR3 consists of 16 residues.

This chain joins TRBV6-5 and TRBJ1-1; 7 bases align to TRBD1. The CDR3 is made up of 16 amino acids. V shed 4 bases and J 4 bases; nucleotides not matched to a gene: 12. Germline V gene lookup returns CDR1 MNHEY and CDR2 SVGAGI. The CDR3 spells CASSSLRGTAFTEAFF. DNA of the CDR3: TGTGCCAGCAGTTCTTTACGGGGGACAGCCTTCACTGAAGCTTTCTTT.

This clonotype was seen ten or more times. The rearrangement uses TRBV6-2 or TRBV6-3 and TRBJ2-5; D is uncertain. Germline assignment: CDR1 MNHEY and CDR2 SVGEGT. There are 12 residues in the CDR3. The V end lost 6 bases, the J end lost 5 bases, and 10 bases lay between the germline ends. CDR3 coding DNA: TGTGCCAGCAGCCCGATCTCGGAGACCCAGTACTTC. It yields the protein CASSPISETQYF.

This clonotype was seen repeatedly, ten times or more. The gene calls are TRBV4-1 and TRBJ1-2; 12 positions match TRBD1. The ends lost 4 bases at V and 8 bases at J; junction bases unmatched: 5. Germline V gives CDR1 MGHRA, CDR2 YSYEKL. This CDR3 region has 14 residues. CDR3 sequence (DNA): TGCGCCAGCAGCCGGGACAGGGGGCGCGGAGGCTACACCTTC. It yields the protein CASSRDRGRGGYTF.

This clonotype was counted ten times or more. The gene calls are TRBV5-4 and TRBJ2-2; the D gene could be TRBD1 or TRBD2 (5 bases each). The germline V gene has CDR1 SGHNT and CDR2 YYREEE (reference sequence). CDR3 length: 16 residues. The V end was cut by 0 bases, the J end by 2 bases, with 11 bases between. The CDR3 DNA is TGTGCCAGCAGCTTGGCGGGACGGGAAAACACCGGGGAGCTGTTTTTT. It yields the protein CASSLAGRENTGELFF.

This clonotype was counted only a few times. This chain uses TRBV25-1 with TRBJ2-2; the D is unclear. Germline CDR1 and CDR2: MGHDK and SYGVNS. Trimming removed 2 bases from V and 6 bases from J, with 7 bases in between. The length of the CDR3 is 13 residues. The CDR3 nucleotides are TGTGCCAGCAGTGAAGTTGGGGCCGGGGAGCTGTTTTTT. Encoded protein: CASSEVGAGELFF.

V usage is TRBV29-1 and J usage is TRBJ2-3; 13 nucleotides line up with TRBD2. The CDR3 extends over 14 amino acids. The germline gives CDR1 SQVTM, CDR2 ANQGSEA. With 8 bases clipped from V and 3 bases from J, the junction kept 5 bases outside the gene matches. In DNA, the CDR3 is TGCAGCAGCTCGGGACTAGCGGGGACAGATACGCAGTATTTT. The encoded protein is CSSSGLAGTDTQYF.

This clonotype was seen ten or more times. The rearrangement joins TRBV29-1 to TRBJ2-1; D is ambiguous. CDR1 and CDR2 from the germline V gene are SQVTM and ANQGSEA. This CDR3 is built from 12 residues. Trimming stripped 5 bases from V and 7 bases from J, with 12 bases between. CDR3 sequence (DNA): TGCAGCGTTCACGGCAGAAAAAATGAGCAGTTCTTC. Protein product: CSVHGRKNEQFF.

The gene calls are TRBV3-1 and TRBJ2-3, with 10 positions matching TRBD1. Trimming removed 3 bases from V and 6 bases from J; junction bases left unmatched: 12. Germline V lookup: CDR1 LGHDT, CDR2 YNNKEL (reference sequence). This CDR3 has 17 residues. CDR3 in amino acids: CASSHPFTGTGEDTQYF. CDR3 in DNA: TGTGCCAGCAGCCACCCGTTTACCGGGACAGGGGAGGATACGCAGTATTTT.

This clonotype has more than one count but fewer than ten. The chain uses TRBV2 and TRBJ1-1; the D is unclear. Germline V lookup: CDR1 SNHLY, CDR2 FYNNEI. Trimming shortened V by 1 base and J by 4 bases, and 7 bases separated the two germline ends. CDR3 size: 13 residues. In DNA form, the CDR3 reads TGTGCCAGCAGTGAAGTGGGCACCACTGAAGCTTTCTTT. It translates to CASSEVGTTEAFF. Drawing the rest from reference TRBV2 and TRBJ1-1, the complete variable domain is EPEVTQTPSHQVTQMGQEVILRCVPISNHLYFYWYRQILGQKVEFLVSFYNNEISEKSEIFDDQFSVERPDGSNFTLKIRSTKLEDSAMYFCASSEVGTTEAFFGQGTRLTVV.

In this sample, this clonotype turned up many times. CDR3 in amino acids: CASRRTEGEKLFF. DNA for the CDR3: TGTGCCAGCAGAAGGACAGAAGGTGAAAAACTGTTTTTT. The V and J genes are TRBV28 and TRBJ1-4; D may be TRBD1 (6 bases). With 6 bases removed from V and 7 bases from J, the gap between germline ends came to 12 bases. Germline CDR1 reads MDHEN; CDR2 reads SYDVKM. This CDR3 contains 13 residues.

Concerning this clonotype: Given a much more abundant clone one base away, this may be a read error. This chain connects TRBV12-3 or TRBV12-4 to TRBJ2-7; 9 nucleotides agree with TRBD1. The length of the CDR3 is 16 residues. In DNA, the CDR3 is TGTGCCAGCACCAAAGATCCGGGACAGGGTGTTTTGAAGCAGAACTTC. This codes for CASTKDPGQGVLKQNF.